The 21 T cell receptor beta chains presented below share a single source sample, sequenced in a study of T cells after posttransplantation cyclophosphamide (dated by TCRdb to the mid-2010s). Interpreted using the paper, the treatment or condition label stands for: high-dose cyclophosphamide on days +3 and +4 as single-agent GVHD prophylaxis. PTCy patients received busulfan and fludarabine conditioning, a related or unrelated marrow graft, and cyclophosphamide on days +3 and +4. The library was built by means of the immunoSEQ multiplex PCR assay. TCRdb retrieved this table from immuneACCESS and kept in-frame rearrangements only. Not all clones are present; in checked studies, unresolved V genes account for under half, and no reason is known for the remainder. Here the sample has about 10,000 clones; about 85% occur a single time. The top ten constitute less than 20% of the sample. Here the sequenced sample was PBMCs, taken about 62 months after allogeneic stem cell transplant with posttransplant cyclophosphamide. The receptors come from a female patient in her forties or fifties who received an allogeneic stem cell transplant from a related donor, was CMV-positive, and had no GVHD. In transplant recipients, some T cells may be of donor rather than host origin.

The chain is built from TRBV6-5 and TRBJ2-1; D gene uncertain. The CDR3 is made up of 14 amino acids. In germline, CDR1 is MNHEY, CDR2 SVGAGI. Trimming took 4 bases from V and 6 from J, leaving 13 bases between them. The CDR3 region has the DNA TGTGCCAGCAGTTCCCTGGGCCGCTTCAATGAGCAGTTCTTC. Translating it yields CASSSLGRFNEQFF.

The chain recombines TRBV11-1 with TRBJ2-7, with 12 positions matching TRBD2. Trimming at V came to 4 bases and at J to 3 bases, leaving 4 bases not matched to a gene. The CDR3 contains 15 residues. Germline loops: CDR1 SGHAT, CDR2 FQDESV (reference sequence). CDR3 residues: CASSWTSGDIYEQYF. The CDR3 DNA reads TGTGCCAGCAGCTGGACTAGCGGGGACATCTACGAGCAGTACTTC.

This clone was detected only a few times. V usage is TRBV7-3 and J usage is TRBJ2-1; a weak D match, TRBD2 (5 bases). V lost 0 bases, J lost 4 bases, and 10 bases lay in between. Germline V gene data show CDR1 as SGHTA and CDR2 as FQGTGA. The CDR3 consists of 15 residues. This chain's CDR3 is CASSLTGWTYNEQFF. Here the CDR3 DNA reads TGTGCCAGCAGCTTAACTGGGTGGACTTACAATGAGCAGTTCTTC.

This chain connects TRBV10-2 to TRBJ1-2; D may be TRBD1 (6 bases). CDR1 is WSHSY, CDR2 SAAADI, per germline. This CDR3 contains 16 residues. The V gene lost 4 bases and the J gene lost 5 bases, with 20 bases spanning the gap. In DNA form, the CDR3 reads TGCGCCAGCAGTGGGGGGGGGTTCGACAGGATTTATGGCTACACCTTC. Protein product: CASSGGGFDRIYGYTF.

V is TRBV2 and J is TRBJ2-7; a weak D match, TRBD1 (6 bases). Germline V CDR1 and CDR2: SNHLY, FYNNEI. The CDR3 extends over 10 amino acids. The V end was cut by 7 bases, the J end by 6 bases, with 7 bases between. The CDR3 DNA reads as TGTGCCAGCATGGGGGCCGAGCAGTACTTC. Amino acid sequence: CASMGAEQYF. The entire variable domain, with the rest obtained from reference TRBV2 and TRBJ2-7, is as follows: EPEVTQTPSHQVTQMGQEVILRCVPISNHLYFYWYRQILGQKVEFLVSFYNNEISEKSEIFDDQFSVERPDGSNFTLKIRSTKLEDSAMYFCASMGAEQYFGPGTRLTVT.

The rearrangement joins TRBV25-1 to TRBJ1-1, with D maybe TRBD1 (5 bases). The V gene's germline CDR1 is MGHDK and CDR2 SYGVNS. This CDR3 contains 14 residues. Trimming removed 6 bases at V and 1 base at J, with 12 bases between. CDR3 in amino acids: CASSFGGANTEAFF. CDR3 coding DNA: TGTGCCAGCAGCTTCGGGGGAGCGAACACTGAAGCTTTCTTT.

V and J are TRBV5-1 and TRBJ1-2; 10 bases match TRBD1. The CDR3 is 16 residues long. V lost 2 bases, J lost 4 bases, and 8 bases stayed unmatched. Germline V lookup: CDR1 SGHRS, CDR2 YFSETQ. This CDR3 is CASSFGTGDVSYGYTF. The DNA of the CDR3 is TGCGCCAGCAGCTTCGGGACAGGGGATGTGAGCTATGGCTACACCTTC.

This chain links TRBV19 with TRBJ1-4; TRBD1 aligns across 8 bases. Germline CDR1 reads LNHDA; CDR2 reads SQIVND (reference sequence). The V and J ends lost 6 bases and 6 bases, in that order; junction bases with no gene match: 6. This CDR3 contains 14 residues. CDR3 bases: TGTGCCAGTAGCCTCAGGGGGCTTTATGAAAAACTGTTTTTT. It is translated as CASSLRGLYEKLFF.

V is TRBV15 and J is TRBJ1-3; the D is unclear. The V end was cut by 1 base, the J end by 0 bases, with 7 bases between. Germline CDR1 is LNHNV and CDR2 is YYDKDF (reference sequence). CDR3 length: 15 amino acids. CDR3 in DNA: TGTGCCACCAGCAGAGGTCCCATCTCTGGAAACACCATATATTTT. This encodes CATSRGPISGNTIYF.

The chain employs TRBV5-4 and TRBJ2-7; D is uncertain. Germline CDR1 reads SGHNT; CDR2 reads YYREEE (reference sequence). V lost 0 bases to trimming and J lost 7 bases, with 11 bases between them. The CDR3 runs 13 residues. The CDR3 DNA follows: TGTGCCAGCAGCTTGGTAACGGTCCGGGAGCAGTACTTC. Encoded protein: CASSLVTVREQYF. The full variable domain, in which reference TRBV5-4 and TRBJ2-7 provide the parts outside the CDR3, is ETGVTQSPTHLIKTRGQQVTLRCSSQSGHNTVSWYQQALGQGPQFIFQYYREEENGRGNFPPRFSGLQFPNYSSELNVNALELDDSALYLCASSLVTVREQYFGPGTRLTVT.

The chain links TRBV4-2 to TRBJ1-1; D is unclear. Between the trimmed V and J ends, which lost 1 base and 6 bases, there was a span of 12 bases. CDR3 length equals 14 residues. The germline CDR1 and CDR2 sequences are LGHNA and YNFKEQ. For the CDR3, the DNA is TGTGCCAGCAGCCAAGTTGTTTCCGGGGCTGAAGCTTTCTTT. Its protein product is CASSQVVSGAEAFF.

This clone was recorded only once. The CDR3 DNA reads TGTGCCAGCAGTTGGGCCAGCACAGATACGCAGTATTTT. It is translated as CASSWASTDTQYF. The rearrangement joins TRBV28 to TRBJ2-3; D unclear. The CDR3 totals 13 residues. The germline V gene encodes CDR1 MDHEN and CDR2 SYDVKM. The germline V and J ends were trimmed by 4 bases and 0 bases, with 5 bases remaining between them.

V usage is TRBV6-4 and J usage is TRBJ1-2, with 7 bases fitting TRBD1. This CDR3 is built from 16 residues. Trimming cost V 7 bases and J 6 bases; bases outside gene matches: 17. The germline gives CDR1 MRHNA, CDR2 SNTAGT. In DNA form, the CDR3 reads TGTGCCAGCATCATGGAAGGGGGCAGAGTGCCTGATGGCTACACCTTC. This sequence encodes CASIMEGGRVPDGYTF.

This clone came up a few times. V gene TRBV5-1 combines with J gene TRBJ1-5; the D gene is possibly TRBD1 (6 bases). Looked up from germline, CDR1 is SGHRS and CDR2 is YFSETQ. CDR3 length: 15 residues. Deletions cut 1 base from V and 2 bases from J, with 10 bases between. CDR3 in DNA: TGCGCCAGCAGCTTGCTCCCAGGGGGCAATCAGCCCCAGCATTTT. This gives the protein CASSLLPGGNQPQHF. The complete variable domain, with remaining parts taken from reference TRBV5-1 and TRBJ1-5, reads KAGVTQTPRYLIKTRGQQVTLSCSPISGHRSVSWYQQTPGQGLQFLFEYFSETQRNKGNFPGRFSGRQFSNSRSEMNVSTLELGDSALYLCASSLLPGGNQPQHFGDGTRLSIL.

J is TRBJ2-7 and V is TRBV7-3; TRBD2 matches 7 bases. The CDR3 is 12 amino acids. Germline trimming cut 5 bases from V and 4 bases from J; bases unmatched to any gene: 2. CDR1 and CDR2 from the germline V gene are SGHTA and FQGTGA. Here the CDR3 reads CASSPLAYEQYF. CDR3 sequence (DNA): TGTGCCAGCAGCCCACTAGCGTACGAGCAGTACTTC.

The chain carries TRBV7-2 and TRBJ2-7; TRBD1 matches at 7 bases. The CDR3 has 14 amino acids. Looked up from germline, CDR1 is SGHTA and CDR2 is FQGNSA. The J segment lost 0 bases and the V segment lost 5 bases, leaving 4 bases of the junction unmatched. The CDR3 spells CASSPDRFSYEQYF. The CDR3 DNA follows: TGTGCCAGCAGCCCGGACAGGTTCTCCTACGAGCAGTACTTC.

This clone was seen only once. The gene calls are TRBV30 and TRBJ2-3, with a weak D call TRBD2 (5 bases). In germline, CDR1 is GTSNPN, CDR2 SVGIG (reference sequence). V lost 0 bases to trimming and J lost 3 bases, with 10 bases between them. This CDR3 is 14 amino acids long. CDR3 nucleotide sequence: TGTGCCTGGAGTGTACTAGTCGGAACAGATACGCAGTATTTT. Protein sequence: CAWSVLVGTDTQYF.

This clone turned up a few times. This sequence joins TRBV2 and TRBJ2-4, with TRBD1 matching over 7 bases. V was pared by 1 base and J by 5 bases, with 2 bases of the junction left unmatched. The germline V gene encodes CDR1 SNHLY and CDR2 FYNNEI. This CDR3 contains 14 residues. The CDR3 reads CASSEGTGENIQYF. CDR3 in DNA: TGTGCCAGCAGTGAAGGGACAGGTGAAAACATTCAGTACTTC.

The gene calls are TRBV6-6 and TRBJ1-1, with TRBD1 as a possible D gene (5 bases). The CDR3 is made up of 15 amino acids. Germline V CDR1 and CDR2: MNHNY, SVGAGI (reference sequence). V was clipped by 2 bases and J by 1 base, with 11 bases between them. The CDR3 sequence: CASSYDGRENTEAFF. The CDR3 DNA reads as TGTGCCAGCAGTTACGACGGCAGGGAGAACACTGAAGCTTTCTTT.

The chain is built from TRBV6-1 and TRBJ2-4; 14 bases line up with TRBD2. There are 18 residues in the CDR3. Germline CDR1 reads MNHNS; CDR2 reads SASEGT. Losses at the gene ends were 4 bases for V and 1 base for J; bases not matched to a gene: 6. The CDR3 protein is CASSARTSGRSAKNIQYF. The DNA for the CDR3 is TGTGCCAGCAGTGCCCGGACTAGCGGGAGGTCGGCCAAAAACATTCAGTACTTC.

J is TRBJ1-1 and V is TRBV19; D may be TRBD1 (5 bases). Germline lookup yields CDR1 LNHDA and CDR2 SQIVND (reference sequence). Trimming took 3 bases from V and 4 from J, leaving 12 bases between them. The CDR3 extends over 14 amino acids. Written as DNA, the CDR3 is TGTGCCAGTAGTATTCGGGGGGTGTCCACTGAAGCTTTCTTT. Amino acid sequence: CASSIRGVSTEAFF.